The 16 T cell receptor beta chains listed next were all sequenced from one sample in a study of Ad26.COV2.S vaccination and SARS-CoV-2 variants. Only in-frame clones appear in the TCRdb table, and some are missing; sequencing was by immunoSEQ multiplex PCR. Of about 400,000 clones listed, roughly four fifths are singletons. Treatment of the sample: approximately 18 received Ad26.COV2.S at low or high dose, single or two shots; about 5 received placebo; per-sample allocation not given. On day 63 after the first injection, vaccine and placebo recipients gave samples. The material was peripheral blood, obtained in a trial of Ad26.COV2.S vaccine versus placebo. The origin of the receptors is a person between 18 and 60 years old who received the Ad26.COV2.S COVID-19 vaccine or a placebo.

The V call is TRBV7-8, the J call TRBJ1-4, with D uncertain. CDR1 is SGHVS, CDR2 FQNEAQ, per germline. V was pared by 1 base and J by 8 bases, with 14 bases between. This CDR3 is 15 amino acids long. The CDR3 DNA reads as TGTGCCAGCAGCTTAGTTGGCAGCACGGGGGAAAAACTGTTTTTT. As protein: CASSLVGSTGEKLFF.

This chain uses TRBV12-3 or TRBV12-4 with TRBJ2-1, with 7 nucleotides matching TRBD1. The CDR3 runs to 12 residues. V was clipped by 5 bases and J by 12 bases; unmatched bases: 7. This chain's CDR3 is CASSPDRVTQFF. The CDR3 nucleotides are TGTGCCAGCAGTCCCGACAGGGTGACGCAGTTCTTC.

The chain combines TRBV10-3 with TRBJ1-3; D gene ambiguous. The CDR3 totals 14 residues. The V end lost 6 bases, the J end lost 2 bases, and 11 bases lay between the germline ends. Germline loops: CDR1 ENHRY, CDR2 SYGVKD. This CDR3 reads CAIRSAGTGNTIYF. The CDR3 DNA reads as TGTGCCATCAGATCGGCTGGAACTGGAAACACCATATATTTT.

The J gene is TRBJ2-1, the V gene TRBV11-3; possibly TRBD2 for D (6 bases). Germline V gives CDR1 SGHNT, CDR2 YENEEA. Trimming stripped 7 bases from V and 8 bases from J, with 15 bases between. There are 13 residues in the CDR3. The CDR3 is CASKGRFVDEQFF. In DNA, the CDR3 is TGTGCCAGCAAGGGGAGGTTTGTGGATGAGCAGTTCTTC. The full variable domain, with the rest looked up from reference TRBV11-3 and TRBJ2-1, is EAGVVQSPRYKIIEKKQPVAFWCNPISGHNTLYWYLQNLGQGPELLIRYENEEAVDDSQLPKDRFSAERLKGVDSTLKIQPAELGDSAVYLCASKGRFVDEQFFGPGTRLTVL.

The CDR3 DNA is TGTGCCAGCAGCTTAGAAGTTAGCGGGGGGGCTACAGATACGCAGTATTTT. Residues: CASSLEVSGGATDTQYF. The chain carries TRBV7-2 and TRBJ2-3, with 11 bases matching TRBD2. Germline V lookup: CDR1 SGHTA, CDR2 FQGNSA. The CDR3 contains 17 residues. Trimming cost V 1 base and J 3 bases; bases outside gene matches: 6.

This sequence joins TRBV7-9 and TRBJ1-2; 7 bases are a match to TRBD1. Germline V gene sequence: CDR1 SEHNR, CDR2 FQNEAQ (reference sequence). The V gene end was trimmed by 6 bases and the J gene end by 5 bases; junction bases not matched to a gene: 12. This CDR3 is built from 15 residues. CDR3 DNA: TGTGCCAGCAGACCCGACAGGGTGGCTAGGTATGGCTACACCTTC. Translation gives CASRPDRVARYGYTF.

This chain connects TRBV18 to TRBJ1-1, with TRBD1 as a possible D gene (5 bases). Trimming left V 6 bases short and J 0 bases short, with 14 bases between. The CDR3 is 15 amino acids. CDR1 and CDR2 from the germline V gene are KGHSH and LQKENI. CDR3 nucleotides: TGTGCCAGCTCGCCAATGACGGGACTGAACACTGAAGCTTTCTTT. It yields the protein CASSPMTGLNTEAFF.

The sample holds many counts of this clone. CDR3 in amino acids: CASSPGTDRGRLHPYTF. CDR3 sequence (DNA): TGTGCCAGCAGCCCCGGGACGGACAGGGGGCGATTGCATCCCTACACCTTC. The chain is built from TRBV5-6 and TRBJ1-2; 11 nucleotides match TRBD1. Germline loops: CDR1 SGHDT, CDR2 YYEEEE. The length of the CDR3 is 17 residues. With 4 bases clipped from V and 10 bases from J, the junction kept 18 bases outside the gene matches.

The chain couples TRBV6-5 to TRBJ2-1; D not certain. This CDR3 spans 15 amino acids. The ends were cut back, 2 bases at V and 0 bases at J, with 8 bases in the middle. The germline CDR1 and CDR2 sequences are MNHEY and SVGAGI. The CDR3 nucleotides are TGTGCCAGCAGTTACATCCCGCGCTCCTACAATGAGCAGTTCTTC. It codes for CASSYIPRSYNEQFF.

V usage is TRBV27 and J usage is TRBJ1-2, with TRBD1 as a possible D gene (5 bases). The CDR3 sequence is 14 residues long. Trimming removed 6 bases at V and 7 bases at J, with 18 bases between. Germline V gives CDR1 MNHEY, CDR2 SMNVEV (reference sequence). This CDR3 is CASRPNPGASGYTF. Written as DNA, the CDR3 is TGTGCCAGCAGACCTAATCCCGGGGCTTCTGGCTACACCTTC.

This sequence joins TRBV5-6 and TRBJ1-5; D remains unclear. The V gene lost 1 base and the J gene lost 15 bases, with 14 bases spanning the gap. This CDR3 is 12 amino acids long. Germline V lookup: CDR1 SGHDT, CDR2 YYEEEE. CDR3 in amino acids: CASSLRPRGMHF. The CDR3 region has the DNA TGTGCCAGCAGCTTGCGGCCTCGTGGTATGCATTTT.

This clone was seen a handful of times. The chain uses TRBV9 and TRBJ2-5; D could derive from TRBD1 or TRBD2 (5 bases each). Germline CDR1 and CDR2: SGDLS and YYNGEE. The V and J ends lost 2 bases and 3 bases respectively, with 5 bases between them. This CDR3 has 12 amino acids. The CDR3 DNA reads TGTGCCAGCAGCGTGGGGGAAGAGACCCAGTACTTC. Amino acids: CASSVGEETQYF.

This chain uses TRBV4-1 with TRBJ2-3; the D gene could be TRBD1 or TRBD2 (5 bases each). CDR1 is MGHRA, CDR2 YSYEKL, per germline. The CDR3 sequence is 14 residues long. The V end was cut by 3 bases, the J end by 1 base, with 8 bases between. The CDR3 is CASSHQGRTDTQYF. As DNA, the CDR3 is TGCGCCAGCAGCCACCAGGGACGCACAGATACGCAGTATTTT.

The gene calls are TRBV24-1 and TRBJ1-5, with TRBD1 matching 7 bases. Trimming cost V 3 bases and J 3 bases; bases outside gene matches: 4. This CDR3 has 15 amino acids. Germline V gene lookup returns CDR1 KGHDR and CDR2 SFDVKD. Here the CDR3 DNA reads TGTGCCACCAGTGATCGGGACAGTCACAATCAGCCCCAGCATTTT. Translating it yields CATSDRDSHNQPQHF.

This chain joins TRBV7-3 and TRBJ2-2; the match to TRBD2 covers 8 bases. CDR1 and CDR2 from the germline V gene are SGHTA and FQGTGA. This CDR3 has 14 amino acids. Trimming cost V 8 bases and J 3 bases; bases outside gene matches: 5. The CDR3 region has the DNA TGTGCCAGCCGGGAGGGCGGAGACACCGGGGAGCTGTTTTTT. Translating gives CASREGGDTGELFF.

The chain joins TRBV9 to TRBJ2-1; TRBD2 aligns across 14 bases. V trimming: 0 bases; J trimming: 5 bases; junction bases outside the gene matches: 1. Germline V CDR1 and CDR2: SGDLS, YYNGEE. CDR3 length: 16 residues. The DNA of the CDR3 is TGTGCCAGCAGCGTAGAGGGACTAGCGGGGGACAATGAGCAGTTCTTC. Amino acid sequence: CASSVEGLAGDNEQFF.